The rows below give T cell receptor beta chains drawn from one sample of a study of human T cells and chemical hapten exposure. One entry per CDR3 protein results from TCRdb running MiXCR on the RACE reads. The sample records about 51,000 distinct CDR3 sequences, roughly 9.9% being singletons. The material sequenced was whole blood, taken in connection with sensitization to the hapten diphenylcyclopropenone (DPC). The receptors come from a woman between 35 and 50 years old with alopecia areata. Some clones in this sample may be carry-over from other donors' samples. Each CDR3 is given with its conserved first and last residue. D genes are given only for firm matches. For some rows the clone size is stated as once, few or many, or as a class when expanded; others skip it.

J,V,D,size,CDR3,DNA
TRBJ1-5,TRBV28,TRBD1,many,CASSLFSVQGVQPQHF,TGTGCCAGCAGTTTATTTTCCGTCCAGGGGGTACAGCCCCAGCATTTT
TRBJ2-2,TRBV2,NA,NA,CASTFIIPGVSGELFF,TGTGCCAGCACGTTCATAATACCAGGGGTGTCCGGGGAGCTGTTTTTT
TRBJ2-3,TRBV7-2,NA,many,CASSFGGGPSTDTQYF,TGTGCCAGCAGCTTTGGCGGAGGACCTAGCACAGATACGCAGTATTTT
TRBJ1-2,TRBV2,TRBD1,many,CASRDTGGHYGYTF,TGTGCCAGCAGGGATACAGGGGGCCATTATGGCTACACCTTC
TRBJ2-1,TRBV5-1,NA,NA,CASSLLGDNEQFF,TGCGCCAGCAGCTTACTGGGGGACAATGAGCAGTTCTTC
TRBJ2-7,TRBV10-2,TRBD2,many,CASSEAGGRHEQYF,TGCGCCAGCAGTGAGGCAGGCGGGAGACACGAGCAGTACTTC
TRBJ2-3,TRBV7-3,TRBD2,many,CASSFSERGASTDTQYF,TGTGCCAGCAGCTTCTCCGAGCGGGGCGCTAGCACAGATACGCAGTATTTT
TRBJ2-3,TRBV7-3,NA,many,CASSLTGRLGDTQYF,TGTGCCAGCAGCTTGACGGGACGGCTAGGAGATACGCAGTATTTT
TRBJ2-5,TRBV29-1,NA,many,CSVGRQATRETQYF,TGCAGCGTTGGGAGACAGGCAACAAGAGAGACCCAGTACTTC
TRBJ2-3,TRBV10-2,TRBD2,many,CASSDKSGGAEDTQYF,TGCGCCAGCAGTGATAAAAGCGGGGGGGCCGAAGATACGCAGTATTTT
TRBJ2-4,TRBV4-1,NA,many,CASSQDPEIRGLRLKNIQYF,TGCGCCAGCAGCCAAGATCCGGAAATCCGGGGTTTACGCCTCAAAAACATTCAGTACTTC
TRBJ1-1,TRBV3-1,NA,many,CASSQVRRFRDMNTEAFF,TGTGCCAGCAGCCAAGTGAGGCGGTTCAGGGACATGAACACTGAAGCTTTCTTT
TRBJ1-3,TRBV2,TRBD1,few,CASSEGQGAPLLPGNTIYF,TGTGCCAGCAGTGAAGGGCAGGGGGCCCCTCTGCTTCCAGGAAACACCATATATTTT
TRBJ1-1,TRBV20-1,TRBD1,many,CSASAQGATEAFF,TGCAGTGCTAGCGCACAGGGGGCCACTGAAGCTTTCTTT
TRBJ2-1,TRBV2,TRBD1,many,CASSYQTGGEQFF,TGTGCCAGCAGTTATCAGACAGGGGGGGAGCAGTTCTTC
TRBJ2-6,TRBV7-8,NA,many,CASSLVGGDNVLTF,TGTGCCAGCAGCTTAGTGGGGGGAGACAACGTCCTGACTTTC
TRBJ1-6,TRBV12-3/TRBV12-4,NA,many,CASSAGPHLGSPLHF,TGTGCCAGCAGTGCGGGGCCCCACCTCGGTTCACCCCTCCACTTT
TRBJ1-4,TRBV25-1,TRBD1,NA,CASSDWDRVDEKLFF,TGTGCCAGCAGTGATTGGGACAGGGTTGATGAAAAACTGTTTTTT
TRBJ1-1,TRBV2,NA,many,CASSDPAALNTEAFF,TGTGCCAGCAGTGACCCTGCGGCGCTGAACACTGAAGCTTTCTTT
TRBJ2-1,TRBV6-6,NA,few,CASNGRIATENEQFF,TGTGCCAGCAACGGGAGAATAGCCACGGAGAATGAGCAGTTCTTC
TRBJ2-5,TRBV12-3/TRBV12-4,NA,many,CASRVGEETQYF,TGTGCCAGCAGGGTGGGGGAAGAGACCCAGTACTTC
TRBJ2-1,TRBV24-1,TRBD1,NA,CATSGGTGHPNEQFF,TGTGCCACCAGTGGGGGGACAGGGCATCCCAATGAGCAGTTCTTC
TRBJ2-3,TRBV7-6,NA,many,CASSLVPGPSTDTQYF,TGTGCCAGCAGCTTAGTTCCAGGACCCTCCACAGATACGCAGTATTTT
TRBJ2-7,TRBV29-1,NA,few,CSSQLGVWGPNYEQYF,TGCAGCAGTCAATTGGGGGTTTGGGGCCCCAACTACGAGCAGTACTTC
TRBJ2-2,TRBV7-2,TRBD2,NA,CASSLIAGGNTGELFF,TGTGCCAGCAGCTTAATAGCGGGGGGCAACACCGGGGAGCTGTTTTTT
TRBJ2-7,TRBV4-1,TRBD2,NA,CASSQEYTGTNHYEQYF,TGCGCCAGCAGCCAAGAGTATACCGGGACTAACCACTACGAGCAGTACTTC
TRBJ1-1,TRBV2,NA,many,CASSDGTLILSGTEAFF,TGTGCCAGCAGTGATGGGACATTAATTCTATCGGGCACTGAAGCTTTCTTT
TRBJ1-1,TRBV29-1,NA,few,CSVLVMNTEAFF,TGCAGCGTCTTAGTGATGAACACTGAAGCTTTCTTT
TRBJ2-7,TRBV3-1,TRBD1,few,CASSPRTGASEQYF,TGTGCCAGCAGCCCGCGGACAGGGGCGAGCGAGCAGTACTTC
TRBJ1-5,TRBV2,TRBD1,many,CASSALERGQPQHF,TGTGCCAGCAGTGCTCTTGAGCGGGGACAGCCTCAGCATTTT
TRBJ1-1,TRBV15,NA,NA,CATSRERAEAFF,TGTGCCACCAGCAGAGAAAGGGCTGAAGCTTTCTTT
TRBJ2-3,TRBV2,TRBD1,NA,CAGSEGTASTDTQYF,TGTGCCGGCAGTGAAGGGACAGCTAGCACAGATACGCAGTATTTT
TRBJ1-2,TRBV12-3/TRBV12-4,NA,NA,CASTSKYGYTF,TGTGCCAGCACCTCTAAATATGGCTACACCTTC
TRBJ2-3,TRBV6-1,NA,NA,CASSQSPEHTDTQYF,TGTGCCAGCAGTCAGTCCCCCGAGCACACAGATACGCAGTATTTT
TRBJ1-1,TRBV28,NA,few,CASRLLGRTEAFF,TGTGCCAGCAGACTACTAGGAAGGACTGAAGCTTTCTTT
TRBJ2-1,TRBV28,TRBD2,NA,CASSLLSGGGVYNEQFF,TGTGCCAGCAGTTTACTCTCAGGCGGGGGGGTCTACAATGAGCAGTTCTTC
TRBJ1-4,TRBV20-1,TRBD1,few,CSASQGEYEKLFF,TGCAGTGCTAGTCAGGGGGAGTATGAAAAACTGTTTTTT
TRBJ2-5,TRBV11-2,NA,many,CASSPAPSETQYF,TGTGCCAGCAGCCCTGCCCCTTCGGAGACCCAGTACTTC
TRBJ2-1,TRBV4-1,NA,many,CASSQRDLSSYNEQFF,TGCGCCAGCAGCCAACGGGACTTGAGCTCCTACAATGAGCAGTTCTTC
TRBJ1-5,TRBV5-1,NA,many,CASSLDGGNQPQHF,TGCGCCAGCAGCTTGGACGGGGGCAATCAGCCCCAGCATTTT
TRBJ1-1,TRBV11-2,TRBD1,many,CASRRGQSLPWTEAFF,TGTGCCAGCCGCCGGGGACAGTCCCTACCGTGGACTGAAGCTTTCTTT
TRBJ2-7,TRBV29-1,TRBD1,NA,CSVGQGISYEQYF,TGCAGCGTTGGACAGGGTATCTCCTACGAGCAGTACTTC
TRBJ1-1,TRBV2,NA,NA,CASSERGPTEAFF,TGTGCCAGCAGTGAGAGAGGGCCCACTGAAGCTTTCTTT
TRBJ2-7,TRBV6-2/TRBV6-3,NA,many,CASSYDSTYEQYF,TGTGCCAGCAGTTACGACAGTACCTACGAGCAGTACTTC
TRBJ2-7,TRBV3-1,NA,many,CASSHAPYEQYF,TGTGCCAGCAGCCACGCCCCCTACGAGCAGTACTTC
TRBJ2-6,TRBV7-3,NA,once,CASSLTSSGANVLTF,TGTGCCAGCAGCTTAACGAGCTCTGGGGCCAACGTCCTGACTTTC
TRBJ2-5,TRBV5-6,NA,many,CASSPGTQETQYF,TGTGCCAGCAGCCCCGGGACACAAGAGACCCAGTACTTC
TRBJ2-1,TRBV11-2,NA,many,CASSPYWKGGHNEQFF,TGTGCCAGCAGCCCGTACTGGAAGGGGGGACACAATGAGCAGTTCTTC
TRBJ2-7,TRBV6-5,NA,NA,CASSYHGLSSYEQYF,TGTGCCAGCAGTTACCACGGCCTGAGCTCCTACGAGCAGTACTTC
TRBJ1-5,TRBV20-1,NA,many,CSASGGASITFGQPQHF,TGCAGTGCTAGCGGCGGGGCGAGTATAACCTTCGGTCAGCCCCAGCATTTT
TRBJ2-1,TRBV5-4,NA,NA,CASIQGGPHRGNEQFF,TGTGCCAGCATCCAGGGGGGGCCCCACCGGGGGAATGAGCAGTTCTTC
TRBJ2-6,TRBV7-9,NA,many,CASSTPGAGANVLTF,TGTGCCAGCAGCACGCCAGGGGCTGGGGCCAACGTCCTGACTTTC
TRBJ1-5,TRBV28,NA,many,CASTLDSTATNQPQHF,TGTGCCAGCACCCTCGACAGCACCGCCACCAATCAGCCCCAGCATTTT
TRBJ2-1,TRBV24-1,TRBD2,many,CATSEPSVAGGSYNEQFF,TGTGCCACCAGTGAACCGTCGGTGGCGGGGGGGTCCTACAATGAGCAGTTCTTC
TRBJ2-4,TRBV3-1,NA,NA,CASSRRHDSLPKNIQYF,TGTGCCAGCAGCCGAAGACACGACAGCCTACCGAAAAACATTCAGTACTTC
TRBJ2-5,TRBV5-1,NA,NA,CASHPGGVEETQYF,TGCGCCAGCCACCCGGGCGGGGTGGAAGAGACCCAGTACTTC
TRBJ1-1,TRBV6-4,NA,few,CASSERETTEAFF,TGTGCCAGCAGTGAACGGGAGACCACTGAAGCTTTCTTT
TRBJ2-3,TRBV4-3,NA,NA,CASSQDRRHTQYF,TGCGCCAGCAGCCAAGATCGGCGCCATACGCAGTATTTT
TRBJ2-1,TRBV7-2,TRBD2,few,CASSLRGSFDEQFF,TGTGCCAGCAGCTTGCGGGGGTCTTTCGATGAGCAGTTCTTC